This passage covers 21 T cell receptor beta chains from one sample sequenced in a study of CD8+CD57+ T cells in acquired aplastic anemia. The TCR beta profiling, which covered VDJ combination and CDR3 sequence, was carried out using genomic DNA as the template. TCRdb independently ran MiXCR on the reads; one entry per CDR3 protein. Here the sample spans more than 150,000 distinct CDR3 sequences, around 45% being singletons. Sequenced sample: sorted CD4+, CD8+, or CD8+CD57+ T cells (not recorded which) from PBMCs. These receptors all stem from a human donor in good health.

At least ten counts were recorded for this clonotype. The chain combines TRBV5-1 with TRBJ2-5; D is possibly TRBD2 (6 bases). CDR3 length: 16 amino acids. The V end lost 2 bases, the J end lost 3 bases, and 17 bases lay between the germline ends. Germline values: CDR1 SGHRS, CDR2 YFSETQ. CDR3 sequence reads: CASSLRRTTRKETQYF. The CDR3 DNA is TGCGCCAGCAGCTTACGACGGACTACGAGAAAAGAGACCCAGTACTTC.

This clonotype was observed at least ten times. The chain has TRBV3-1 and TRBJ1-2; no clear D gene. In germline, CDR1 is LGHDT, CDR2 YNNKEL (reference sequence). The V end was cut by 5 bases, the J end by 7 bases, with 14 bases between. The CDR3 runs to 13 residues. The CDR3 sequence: CASSYREGSGYTF. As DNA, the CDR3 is TGTGCCAGCAGCTACCGTGAGGGCTCTGGCTACACCTTC.

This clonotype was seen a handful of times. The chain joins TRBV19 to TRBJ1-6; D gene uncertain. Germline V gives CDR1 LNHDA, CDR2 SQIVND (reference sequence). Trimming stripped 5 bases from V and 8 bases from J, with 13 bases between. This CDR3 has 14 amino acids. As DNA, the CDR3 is TGTGCCAGTAGTGTCCCGGAAACCGATTCACCCCTCCACTTT. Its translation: CASSVPETDSPLHF.

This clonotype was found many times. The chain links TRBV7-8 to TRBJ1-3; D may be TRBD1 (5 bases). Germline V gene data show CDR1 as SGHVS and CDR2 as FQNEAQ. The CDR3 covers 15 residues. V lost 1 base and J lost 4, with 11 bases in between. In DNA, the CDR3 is TGTGCCAGCAGCTTAGTATCCGGGGCAGGAAACACCATATATTTT. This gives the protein CASSLVSGAGNTIYF.

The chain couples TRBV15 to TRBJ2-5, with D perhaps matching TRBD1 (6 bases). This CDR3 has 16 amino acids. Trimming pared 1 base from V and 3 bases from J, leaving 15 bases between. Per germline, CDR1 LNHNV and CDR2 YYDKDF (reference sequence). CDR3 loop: CATSRGDTGGEETQYF. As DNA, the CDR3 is TGTGCCACCAGCAGAGGGGACACGGGTGGCGAAGAGACCCAGTACTTC.

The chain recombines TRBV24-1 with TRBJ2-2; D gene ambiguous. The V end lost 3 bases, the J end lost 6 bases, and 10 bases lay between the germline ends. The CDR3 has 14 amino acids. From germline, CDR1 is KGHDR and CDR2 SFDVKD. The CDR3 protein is CATSDPAVPGELFF. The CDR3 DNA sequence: TGTGCCACCAGTGATCCAGCAGTTCCCGGGGAGCTGTTTTTT.

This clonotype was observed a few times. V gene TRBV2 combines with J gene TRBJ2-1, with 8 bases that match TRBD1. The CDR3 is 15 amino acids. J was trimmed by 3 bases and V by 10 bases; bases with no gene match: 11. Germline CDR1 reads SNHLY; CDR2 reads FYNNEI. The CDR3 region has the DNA TGTGCCACCAGGGGCTCAGGGGGCGGCTACAATGAGCAGTTCTTC. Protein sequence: CATRGSGGGYNEQFF.

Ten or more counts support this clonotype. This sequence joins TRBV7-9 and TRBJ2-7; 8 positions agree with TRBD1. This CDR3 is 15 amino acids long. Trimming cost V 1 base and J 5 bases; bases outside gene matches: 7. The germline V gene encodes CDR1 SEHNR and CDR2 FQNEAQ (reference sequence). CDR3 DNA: TGTGCCAGCAGCTTAGGGGACAGGATCGCCCACGAGCAGTACTTC. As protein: CASSLGDRIAHEQYF.

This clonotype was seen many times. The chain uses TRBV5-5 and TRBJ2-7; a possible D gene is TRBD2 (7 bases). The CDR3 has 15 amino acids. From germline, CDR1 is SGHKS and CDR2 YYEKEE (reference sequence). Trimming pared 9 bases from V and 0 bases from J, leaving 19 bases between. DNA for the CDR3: TGTGCCACCAGGGATGGGGGGGGCCACTCCTACGAGCAGTACTTC. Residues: CATRDGGGHSYEQYF.

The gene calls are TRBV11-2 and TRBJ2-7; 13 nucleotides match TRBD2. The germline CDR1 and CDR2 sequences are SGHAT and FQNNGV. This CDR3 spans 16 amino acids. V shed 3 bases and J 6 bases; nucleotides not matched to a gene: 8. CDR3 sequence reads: CASSLDGLAGAVEQYF. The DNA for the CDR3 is TGTGCCAGCAGCTTGGACGGACTAGCGGGAGCTGTCGAGCAGTACTTC.

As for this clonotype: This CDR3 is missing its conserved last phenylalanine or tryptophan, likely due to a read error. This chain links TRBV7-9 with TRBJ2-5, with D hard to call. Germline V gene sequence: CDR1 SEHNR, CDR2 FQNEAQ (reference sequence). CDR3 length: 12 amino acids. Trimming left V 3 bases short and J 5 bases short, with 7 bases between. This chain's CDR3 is CASSFRLETQYS. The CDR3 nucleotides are TGTGCCAGCAGCTTTAGGTTGGAGACCCAGTACTCC.

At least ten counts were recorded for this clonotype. The CDR3 region has the DNA TGCAGTGCTAGCGGGGGGCAGTCCTACGAGCAGTACTTC. Encoded protein: CSASGGQSYEQYF. J is TRBJ2-7 and V is TRBV20-1; TRBD2 is a possible D gene (7 bases). V lost 3 bases and J 1 base, leaving 10 bases between the germline ends. The CDR3 totals 13 residues. In germline, CDR1 is DFQATT, CDR2 SNEGSKA (reference sequence).

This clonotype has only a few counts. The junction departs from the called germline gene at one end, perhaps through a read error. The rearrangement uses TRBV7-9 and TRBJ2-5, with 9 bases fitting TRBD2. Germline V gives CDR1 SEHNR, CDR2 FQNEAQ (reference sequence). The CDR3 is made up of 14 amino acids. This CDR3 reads CASSHLAGSETQYF. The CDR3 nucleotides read TGCGCCAGCAGCCACCTAGCGGGGTCTGAGACCCAGTACTTC.

CDR3 residues: CATSRGLAGSTDTQYF. CDR3 sequence (DNA): TGTGCCACCAGCAGGGGACTAGCGGGGAGCACAGATACGCAGTATTTT. The rearrangement links TRBV15 to TRBJ2-3; 13 nucleotides line up with TRBD2. The V gene's germline CDR1 is LNHNV and CDR2 YYDKDF (reference sequence). J gave up 0 bases and V 3 bases, and 0 bases lay outside the gene matches. The CDR3 is 16 amino acids.

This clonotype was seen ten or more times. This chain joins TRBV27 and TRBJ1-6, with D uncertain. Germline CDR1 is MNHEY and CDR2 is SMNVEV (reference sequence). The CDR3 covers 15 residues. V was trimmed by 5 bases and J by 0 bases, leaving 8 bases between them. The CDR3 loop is CASSVGISYNSPLHF. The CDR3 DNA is TGTGCCAGCAGTGTGGGTATCTCCTATAATTCACCCCTCCACTTT.

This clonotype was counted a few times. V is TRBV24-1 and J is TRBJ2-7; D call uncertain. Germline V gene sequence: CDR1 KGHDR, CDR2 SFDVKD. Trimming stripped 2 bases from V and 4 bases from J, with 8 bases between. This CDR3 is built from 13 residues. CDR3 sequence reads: CATSDSRKYEQYF. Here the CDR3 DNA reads TGTGCCACCAGTGATTCCCGAAAGTACGAGCAGTACTTC.

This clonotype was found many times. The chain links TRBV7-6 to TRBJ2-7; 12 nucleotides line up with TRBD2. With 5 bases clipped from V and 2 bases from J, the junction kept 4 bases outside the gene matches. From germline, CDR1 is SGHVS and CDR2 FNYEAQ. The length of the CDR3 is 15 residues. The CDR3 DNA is TGTGCCAGCAGCCCCCGACTAGCGGGAGCCTACGAGCAGTACTTC. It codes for CASSPRLAGAYEQYF.

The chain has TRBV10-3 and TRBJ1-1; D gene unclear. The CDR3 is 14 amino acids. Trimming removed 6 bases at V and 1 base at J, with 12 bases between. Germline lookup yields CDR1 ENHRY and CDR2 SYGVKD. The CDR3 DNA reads TGTGCCATCAGCGAAGACGGAACGAACACTGAAGCTTTCTTT. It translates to CAISEDGTNTEAFF.

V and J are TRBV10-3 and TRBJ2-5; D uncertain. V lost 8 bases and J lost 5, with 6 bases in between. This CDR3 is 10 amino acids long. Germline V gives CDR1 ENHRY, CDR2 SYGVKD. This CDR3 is CAIGLETQYF. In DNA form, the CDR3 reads TGTGCCATCGGCCTGGAGACCCAGTACTTC.

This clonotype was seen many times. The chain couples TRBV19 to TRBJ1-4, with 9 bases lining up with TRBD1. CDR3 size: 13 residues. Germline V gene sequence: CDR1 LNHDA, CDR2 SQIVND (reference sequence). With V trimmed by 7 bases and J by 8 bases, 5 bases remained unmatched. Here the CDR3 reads CASNRGRDEKLFF. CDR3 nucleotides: TGTGCCAGTAACAGGGGGCGCGACGAAAAACTGTTTTTT. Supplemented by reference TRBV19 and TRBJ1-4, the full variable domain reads DGGITQSPKYLFRKEGQNVTLSCEQNLNHDAMYWYRQDPGQGLRLIYYSQIVNDFQKGDIAEGYSVSREKKESFPLTVTSAQKNPTAFYLCASNRGRDEKLFFGSGTQLSVL.

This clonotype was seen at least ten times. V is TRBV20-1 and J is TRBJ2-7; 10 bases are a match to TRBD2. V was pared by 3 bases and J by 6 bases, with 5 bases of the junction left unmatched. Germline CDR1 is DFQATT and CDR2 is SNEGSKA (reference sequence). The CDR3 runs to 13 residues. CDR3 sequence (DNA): TGCAGTGCTAGCAGCGGGAGGGCCCGCGAGCAGTACTTC. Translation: CSASSGRAREQYF.